A single sample gave rise to the 5 T cell receptor beta chains below, sequenced in a study of identical twins. TCRdb redid the calling of the 5' RACE reads with MiXCR, one entry per CDR3 protein. Of about 730,000 distinct CDR3 sequences in the sample, over 20% were seen once. These records were also assigned to another study, of T cells expressing NK-cell markers.

Sequencing used PBMCs. The receptor set was obtained from a woman in her late teens or twenties in good health.

The chain combines TRBV12-3 or TRBV12-4 with TRBJ1-2, with a possible D match to TRBD1 (6 bases). This CDR3 comprises 14 residues. The V gene lost 7 bases and the J gene lost 3 bases, with 15 bases spanning the gap. The CDR3 reads CASTEGGFDYGYTF. Written as DNA, the CDR3 is TGTGCCAGCACAGAGGGGGGTTTCGACTATGGCTACACCTTC.

The chain combines TRBV20-1 with TRBJ2-7, with a tentative D call TRBD2 (5 bases). This CDR3 is built from 15 residues. CDR1 is DFQATT and CDR2 is SNEGSKA in the germline V gene (reference sequence). V was clipped by 1 base and J by 7 bases, with 20 bases between them. CDR3 DNA sequence: TGCAGTGCTAGAGTCGGACTTAGAGGATTGGGGGAGCAGTACTTC. The encoded protein is CSARVGLRGLGEQYF.

The genes are TRBV11-1 and TRBJ2-3; 8 positions agree with TRBD2. This CDR3 spans 18 amino acids. J was trimmed by 6 bases and V by 4 bases; bases with no gene match: 18. Germline V gene data show CDR1 as SGHAT and CDR2 as FQDESV (reference sequence). The CDR3 nucleotides read TGTGCCAGCAGCTCCCCCTCGGGGCGGGGGGCCCTCGTCGATACGCAGTATTTT. Its translation: CASSSPSGRGALVDTQYF.

This clonotype was detected only a few times. The V call is TRBV7-3, the J call TRBJ2-1; D call uncertain. Germline loops: CDR1 SGHTA, CDR2 FQGTGA. The CDR3 spans 14 residues. Between the trimmed V and J ends, which lost 1 base and 0 bases, there was a span of 4 bases. CDR3 sequence (DNA): TGTGCCAGCAGCTTAATTCCCTCCTACAATGAGCAGTTCTTC. It translates to CASSLIPSYNEQFF.

The rearrangement links TRBV12-3 or TRBV12-4 to TRBJ2-7, with 7 bases that match TRBD2. J lost 7 bases, V lost 3 bases, and 15 bases had no gene match. This CDR3 contains 16 residues. The DNA for the CDR3 is TGTGCCAGCAGTTTTAGGTCCCAGCGACTAGCTTATGAGCAGTACTTC. It is translated as CASSFRSQRLAYEQYF.